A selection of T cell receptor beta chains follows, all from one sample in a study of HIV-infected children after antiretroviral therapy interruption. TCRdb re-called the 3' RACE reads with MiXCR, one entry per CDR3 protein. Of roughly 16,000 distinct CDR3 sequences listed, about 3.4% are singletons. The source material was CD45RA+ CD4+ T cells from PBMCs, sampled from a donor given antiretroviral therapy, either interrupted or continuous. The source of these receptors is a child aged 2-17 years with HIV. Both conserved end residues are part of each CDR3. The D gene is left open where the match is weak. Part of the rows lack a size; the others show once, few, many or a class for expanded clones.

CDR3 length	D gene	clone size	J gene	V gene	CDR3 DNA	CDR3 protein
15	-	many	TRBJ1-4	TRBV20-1	TGCAGTGCTAGGGACAGACCGTCAACTAATGAAAAACTGTTTTTT	CSARDRPSTNEKLFF
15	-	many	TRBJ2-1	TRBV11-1	TGTGCCAGCAGCTTAGAGAGAGGATCCTACAATGAGCAGTTCTTC	CASSLERGSYNEQFF
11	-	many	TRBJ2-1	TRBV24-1	TGTGCCACCAGTGACAGGACGGAGCAGTTCTTT	CATSDRTEQFF
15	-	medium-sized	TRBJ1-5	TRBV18	TGTGCCAGCTCACCACCGGGGGCAGGAATTCAGCCCCAGCATTTT	CASSPPGAGIQPQHF
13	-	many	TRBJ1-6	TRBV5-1	TGCGCCAGCAGCATCGAGGGGAATTCACCCCTCCACTTT	CASSIEGNSPLHF
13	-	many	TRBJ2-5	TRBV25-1	TGTGCCAGCAGCCAGGACGCTCAAGAGACCCAGTACTTC	CASSQDAQETQYF
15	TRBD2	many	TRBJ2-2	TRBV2	TGTGCCAGCAGAAGGACTAGCGGGAACACCGGGGAGCTGTTTTTT	CASRRTSGNTGELFF
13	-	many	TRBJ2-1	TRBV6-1	TGTGCCAGCCAGCGGAGCTCCTACAATGAGCAGTTCTTC	CASQRSSYNEQFF
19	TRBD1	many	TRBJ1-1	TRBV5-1	TGCGCCAGCAGCTTGGGGGAACAGGGGTTGACTTTAGGCTCCACTGAAGCTTTCTTT	CASSLGEQGLTLGSTEAFF
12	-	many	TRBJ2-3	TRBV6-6	TGTGCCAGCAGTTTGCGTACAGATACGCAGTATTTT	CASSLRTDTQYF
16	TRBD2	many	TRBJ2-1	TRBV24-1	TGTGCCACCAGTGATCCCCTAAGCGGGAGTCTGAATGAGCAGTTCTTC	CATSDPLSGSLNEQFF
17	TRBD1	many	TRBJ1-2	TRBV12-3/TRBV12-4	TGTGCCAGCAGTTTATCAGGCGGGCGGACAGGGGTTTGGGGCTACACCTTC	CASSLSGGRTGVWGYTF
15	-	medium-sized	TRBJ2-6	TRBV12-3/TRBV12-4	TGTGCCAGCAGTCCAGTCAGCCCTGGGGCCAACGTCCTGACTTTC	CASSPVSPGANVLTF
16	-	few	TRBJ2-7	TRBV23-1	TGCGCCAGCAGTCAATCTCGGACTACCCATGAAAGCGAGCAGTACTTC	CASSQSRTTHESEQYF
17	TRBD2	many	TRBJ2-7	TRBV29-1	TGCAGCGTTGTAGGACTAGCGGGGGGCCGATACTCCTACGAGCAGTACTTC	CSVVGLAGGRYSYEQYF
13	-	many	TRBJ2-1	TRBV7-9	TGTGCCAGCAGCTTAGGCACCTACAATGAGCAGTTCTTC	CASSLGTYNEQFF
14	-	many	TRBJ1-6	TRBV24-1	TGTGCCACCAATCGGACAGACAGCCGGGGGGCCCTCCACTTT	CATNRTDSRGALHF
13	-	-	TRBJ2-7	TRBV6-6	TGTGCCAGCAGTTACCTCCTCGGATACGAGCAGTACTTC	CASSYLLGYEQYF
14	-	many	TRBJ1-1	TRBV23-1	TGCGCCAGGGGGGGGGCGCCGGGGAACACTGAAGCTTTCTTT	CARGGAPGNTEAFF
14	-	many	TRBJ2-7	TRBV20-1	TGCAGTGCTAGAATACCAGGTACAAGCGACGAGCAGTACTTC	CSARIPGTSDEQYF
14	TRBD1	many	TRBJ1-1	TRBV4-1	TGTGCCAGCAGCCACCGGGACAGGGGCACAGAAGTCTTCTTT	CASSHRDRGTEVFF
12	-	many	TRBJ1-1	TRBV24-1	TGTGCCACCAGGGGAGATAGGAGTGAAGCTTTCTTT	CATRGDRSEAFF
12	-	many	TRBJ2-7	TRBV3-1	TGTGCCAGCAGCCAACGAGGGTACGAGCAGTACTTC	CASSQRGYEQYF
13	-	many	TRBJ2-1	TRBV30	TGTGCCTGGAGGGCCGGGAACTACAATGAGCAGTTCTTC	CAWRAGNYNEQFF
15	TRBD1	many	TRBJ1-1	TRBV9	TGTGCCAGCAGCGTAGACCCAGGGGGATTCACTGAAGCTTTCTTT	CASSVDPGGFTEAFF